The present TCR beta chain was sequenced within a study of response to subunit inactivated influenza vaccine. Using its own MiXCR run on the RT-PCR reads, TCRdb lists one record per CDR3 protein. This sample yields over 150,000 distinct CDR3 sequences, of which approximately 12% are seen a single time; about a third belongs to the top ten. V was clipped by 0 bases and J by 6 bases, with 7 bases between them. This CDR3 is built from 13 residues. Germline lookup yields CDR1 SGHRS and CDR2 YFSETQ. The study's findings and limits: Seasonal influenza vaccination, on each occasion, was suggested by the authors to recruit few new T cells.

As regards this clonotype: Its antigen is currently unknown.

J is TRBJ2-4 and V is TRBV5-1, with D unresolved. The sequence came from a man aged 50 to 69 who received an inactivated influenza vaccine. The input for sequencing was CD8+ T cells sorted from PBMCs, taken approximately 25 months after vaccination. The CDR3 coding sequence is TGCGCCAGCAGCTTGGAGGGTCGAAACATTCAGTACTTC. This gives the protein CASSLEGRNIQYF.